This passage covers 27 T cell receptor beta chains from one sample sequenced in a study of blood T cell repertoires in COVID-19. Assay: immunoSEQ multiplex PCR; the TCRdb copy retains only in-frame clones and omits some. The repertoire holds 200,000 to 250,000 clones, with around nine tenths as singletons. Sequenced: peripheral blood. The receptors were sampled from a man younger than 35 with active or convalescent COVID-19.

The rearrangement uses TRBV28 and TRBJ2-1; 10 bases are shared with TRBD2. This CDR3 contains 15 residues. V was clipped by 4 bases and J by 4 bases; unmatched bases: 4. CDR1 MDHEN and CDR2 SYDVKM come from the germline V gene. The CDR3 reads CASSSSGGLYNEQFF. CDR3 bases: TGTGCCAGCAGTTCTAGCGGGGGTTTATACAATGAGCAGTTCTTC.

The chain has TRBV3-1 (or the pseudogene TRBV3-2) and TRBJ1-3; D perhaps matches TRBD1 (5 bases). The germline CDR1 and CDR2 sequences are LGHDT and YNNKEL (reference sequence). CDR3 length equals 14 residues. Between the trimmed V and J ends, which lost 1 base and 4 bases, there was a span of 8 bases. This CDR3 reads CASSQAGSGNTIYF. The CDR3 DNA is TGTGCCAGCAGCCAAGCAGGGTCCGGAAACACCATATATTTT.

The rearrangement uses TRBV6-6 and TRBJ1-2; the D is unclear. CDR3 size: 15 residues. The V gene's germline CDR1 is MNHNY and CDR2 SVGAGI (reference sequence). Trimming cost V 6 bases and J 0 bases, with 14 bases left between them. The CDR3 nucleotides read TGTGCCAGCAGCCGGCAGGCATCAGCTAACTATGGCTACACCTTC. Protein: CASSRQASANYGYTF.

The chain uses TRBV30 and TRBJ2-7; perhaps TRBD2 as D (6 bases). The CDR3 length is 14 residues. V shed 0 bases and J shed 2 bases, with 11 bases lying between them. CDR1 and CDR2 (germline): GTSNPN, SVGIG (reference sequence). This chain's CDR3 is CAWSVTGLTYEQYF. CDR3 nucleotides: TGTGCCTGGAGTGTAACCGGACTAACCTACGAGCAGTACTTC.

This chain uses TRBV6-5 with TRBJ2-3; D is ambiguous. The germline gives CDR1 MNHEY, CDR2 SVGAGI. There are 16 residues in the CDR3. Trimming pared 2 bases from V and 1 base from J, leaving 13 bases between. The CDR3 region has the DNA TGTGCCAGCAGTTACCTTGGCTCGGGTCGCACAGATACGCAGTATTTT. This translates into CASSYLGSGRTDTQYF.

V and J are TRBV4-1 and TRBJ2-6, with TRBD1 matching 7 bases. This CDR3 is built from 18 residues. Germline V lookup: CDR1 MGHRA, CDR2 YSYEKL. The junction had 11 bases not matched to a gene; V was cut back by 4 bases and J by 2 bases. CDR3 in DNA: TGCGCCAGCAGCCGGACGCCAGGACAGGTAACTGGGGCCAACGTCCTGACTTTC. It encodes CASSRTPGQVTGANVLTF.

This chain uses TRBV7-9 with TRBJ1-2; no definite D call. CDR3 size: 14 residues. With 2 bases removed from V and 2 bases from J, the gap between germline ends came to 9 bases. CDR1 is SEHNR, CDR2 FQNEAQ, per germline (reference sequence). CDR3 DNA: TGTGCCAGCAGCTTAAGGGAGGGAAACTATGGCTACACCTTC. It encodes CASSLREGNYGYTF.

This clone was recorded at least ten times. The CDR3 protein is CASSLGREELFF. The CDR3 nucleotides read TGCGCCAGCAGCTTAGGCAGGGAAGAGCTGTTTTTT. The rearrangement links TRBV5-1 to TRBJ2-2, with a possible D match to TRBD1 (5 bases). The V and J ends lost 2 bases and 11 bases respectively, with 10 bases between them. The CDR3 is made up of 12 amino acids. Germline CDR1 SGHRS, CDR2 YFSETQ.

The chain employs TRBV5-1 and TRBJ1-2; 9 bases align to TRBD1. J lost 8 bases, V lost 0 bases, and 5 bases had no gene match. This CDR3 is 14 amino acids long. The V gene's germline CDR1 is SGHRS and CDR2 YFSETQ. The CDR3 spells CASSLAATGGGYTF. The DNA for the CDR3 is TGCGCCAGCAGCTTGGCCGCTACAGGGGGCGGCTACACCTTC.

This clone was picked up a small number of times. The rearrangement uses TRBV6-5 and TRBJ1-6; TRBD1 might be the D (5 bases). The germline CDR1 and CDR2 sequences are MNHEY and SVGAGI. This CDR3 is 15 amino acids long. Between the trimmed V and J ends, which lost 6 bases and 6 bases, there was a span of 15 bases. The CDR3 bases are TGTGCCAGCAGACGCAATCAGGGAGGTAATTCACCCCTCCACTTT. This translates into CASRRNQGGNSPLHF.

The chain employs TRBV5-8 and TRBJ1-6, with D unresolved. V gave up 3 bases and J gave up 8 bases, with 9 bases separating them. Looked up from germline, CDR1 is SGHTS and CDR2 is YDEGEE. The CDR3 has 13 amino acids. The CDR3 is CASSSVVDSPLHF. DNA of the CDR3: TGTGCCAGCAGCTCCGTAGTGGATTCACCCCTCCACTTT.

The chain uses TRBV5-5 and TRBJ2-4, with D maybe TRBD2 (6 bases). Trimming took off 1 base at V and 8 bases at J, with 13 bases between the two ends. The CDR3 runs to 14 residues. The V gene's germline CDR1 is SGHKS and CDR2 YYEKEE (reference sequence). DNA of the CDR3: TGTGCCAGCAGCTTGTCGGGAGTTAGGGACATTCAGTACTTC. Translated, it gives CASSLSGVRDIQYF.

The V and J genes are TRBV23-1 and TRBJ2-1, with 8 bases fitting TRBD2. TRBV23-1 is an ORF for which the function is uncertain. The J segment lost 8 bases and the V segment lost 0 bases, leaving 15 bases of the junction unmatched. CDR3 length equals 18 residues. CDR3 DNA: TGCGCCAGCAGTCAATCTATCCCTACTAGCGGTCTTGGGTATGAGCAGTTCTTC. The encoded protein is CASSQSIPTSGLGYEQFF.

This rearrangement joins TRBV30 to TRBJ2-4; TRBD1 matches at 9 bases. CDR1 GTSNPN and CDR2 SVGIG come from the germline V gene (reference sequence). This CDR3 region has 14 residues. J was trimmed by 5 bases and V by 8 bases; bases with no gene match: 10. The DNA of the CDR3 is TGTGCCGGGCGTATGCGGACAGGGGAAAACATTCAGTACTTC. Encoded protein: CAGRMRTGENIQYF.

This chain links TRBV6-5 with TRBJ1-2, with a tentative D call TRBD1 (6 bases). The CDR3 covers 13 residues. Germline-derived CDR1 and CDR2 are MNHEY and SVGAGI. The germline V and J ends were trimmed by 6 bases and 8 bases, with 16 bases remaining between them. In nucleotides, the CDR3 is TGTGCCAGCAGAATCAGGGGTGCGGGCGGCTACACCTTC. Translating it yields CASRIRGAGGYTF.

The chain is built from TRBV6-2 or TRBV6-3 and TRBJ2-7; maybe TRBD1 (5 bases). Germline loops: CDR1 MNHEY, CDR2 SVGEGT. CDR3 length: 17 amino acids. V was cut by 6 bases and J by 1 base, with 22 bases left in between. CDR3 loop: CASSQLVDSRRSYEQYF. The CDR3 nucleotides read TGTGCCAGCAGCCAGCTTGTAGACAGCCGTAGATCCTACGAGCAGTACTTC.

This chain uses TRBV10-3 with TRBJ1-2, with D tentatively TRBD1 (6 bases). Germline V gives CDR1 ENHRY, CDR2 SYGVKD. The CDR3 extends over 13 amino acids. The germline V and J ends were trimmed by 10 bases and 0 bases, with 12 bases remaining between them. The CDR3 here is CATQGHANYGYTF. In DNA, the CDR3 is TGTGCCACACAGGGACACGCTAACTATGGCTACACCTTC.

The chain couples TRBV5-6 to TRBJ2-7, with 13 bases identical to TRBD2. CDR1 SGHDT and CDR2 YYEEEE come from the germline V gene. The ends lost 5 bases at V and 2 bases at J; junction bases unmatched: 1. The CDR3 sequence is 14 residues long. The CDR3 nucleotides read TGTGCCAGCAGGGGACTAGCGGGAACCTACGAGCAGTACTTC. Its translation is CASRGLAGTYEQYF.

This clone has only a few counts. The chain recombines TRBV19 with TRBJ1-1; 8 bases line up with TRBD1. This CDR3 has 16 amino acids. CDR1 and CDR2 from the germline V gene are LNHDA and SQIVND (reference sequence). Trimming cost V 7 bases and J 1 base; bases outside gene matches: 11. The CDR3 loop is CASNLGGQETNTEAFF. The CDR3 bases are TGTGCCAGTAACCTAGGGGGACAGGAGACGAACACTGAAGCTTTCTTT.

V usage is TRBV10-2 and J usage is TRBJ2-7, with D tentatively TRBD1 (6 bases). The germline V gene has CDR1 WSHSY and CDR2 SAAADI. Trimming removed 6 bases at V and 7 bases at J, with 25 bases between. There are 16 residues in the CDR3. The CDR3 loop reads CASRKAQGKNLAEQYF. CDR3 in DNA: TGCGCCAGCAGAAAAGCACAGGGAAAGAACCTGGCGGAGCAGTACTTC.

The V gene is TRBV29-1, the J gene TRBJ1-2; maybe TRBD1 (5 bases). This CDR3 contains 13 residues. CDR1 and CDR2 from the germline V gene are SQVTM and ANQGSEA. V gave up 0 bases and J gave up 3 bases, with 8 bases separating them. The CDR3 loop is CSVEDQGHYGYTF. The CDR3 coding sequence is TGCAGCGTTGAAGATCAGGGCCACTATGGCTACACCTTC.

The J gene is TRBJ1-5, the V gene TRBV9; D is uncertain. Looked up from germline, CDR1 is SGDLS and CDR2 is YYNGEE. The CDR3 is made up of 15 amino acids. Trimming stripped 6 bases from V and 3 bases from J, with 16 bases between. The CDR3 DNA reads as TGTGCCAGCAACGGGGTACATGTCCACAATCAGCCCCAGCATTTT. This encodes CASNGVHVHNQPQHF.

The chain recombines TRBV6-1 with TRBJ1-3; D is perhaps TRBD1 (5 bases). Germline CDR1 reads MNHNS; CDR2 reads SASEGT. The CDR3 runs to 17 residues. V lost 4 bases and J 2 bases, leaving 18 bases between the germline ends. In DNA form, the CDR3 reads TGTGCCAGCAGTGCCGGCATCGGGACGGGGGCTGGAAACACCATATATTTT. It encodes CASSAGIGTGAGNTIYF.

In this sample, this clone turned up once. This rearrangement joins TRBV13 to TRBJ1-6; the match to TRBD1 covers 8 bases. The CDR3 is made up of 15 amino acids. Germline loops: CDR1 PRHDT, CDR2 FYEKMQ (reference sequence). V lost 6 bases to trimming and J lost 3 bases; unmatched junction nucleotides: 4. The DNA for the CDR3 is TGTGCCAGCAGTTCAGGACAGGGCTATAATTCACCCCTCCACTTT. Protein: CASSSGQGYNSPLHF. The whole variable domain, remainder taken from reference TRBV13 and TRBJ1-6, is AAGVIQSPRHLIKEKRETATLKCYPIPRHDTVYWYQQGPGQDPQFLISFYEKMQSDKGSIPDRFSAQQFSDYHSELNMSSLELGDSALYFCASSSGQGYNSPLHFGNGTRLTVT.

The V and J genes are TRBV3-1 (or the pseudogene TRBV3-2) and TRBJ2-7; 12 bases align to TRBD2. Germline values: CDR1 LGHDT, CDR2 YNNKEL (reference sequence). The CDR3 totals 15 residues. V lost 2 bases, J lost 9 bases, and 8 bases stayed unmatched. This chain's CDR3 is CASSQSLAGGPMQYF. The CDR3 DNA reads as TGTGCCAGCAGCCAATCCCTAGCGGGGGGGCCGATGCAGTACTTC.

The V and J genes are TRBV10-3 and TRBJ2-7, with D perhaps matching TRBD2 (7 bases). Trimming removed 7 bases at V and 0 bases at J, with 19 bases between. Germline V CDR1 and CDR2: ENHRY, SYGVKD. The CDR3 sequence is 16 residues long. The CDR3 DNA is TGTGCCATCAATCAGGGGAGGGCCAGAAGCTCCTACGAGCAGTACTTC. It translates to CAINQGRARSSYEQYF.

The CDR3 nucleotides are TGTGCCAGCAGCTTAGGTATACAGGCTGGAAACACCATATATTTT. It yields the protein CASSLGIQAGNTIYF. This chain links TRBV7-6 with TRBJ1-3; tentative D call: TRBD1 (5 bases). This CDR3 is built from 15 residues. Trimming left V 1 base short and J 2 bases short, with 9 bases between. CDR1 is SGHVS and CDR2 is FNYEAQ in the germline V gene.